Listed below are T cell receptor beta chains from one sample, sequenced in a study of CD8 T cells in Susac syndrome. TCRdb independently ran MiXCR on the immunoSEQ multiplex PCR reads; one entry per CDR3 protein. The table lists more than 40,000 distinct CDR3 sequences, 80% to 95% of them singletons. Sequencing was done on a sample of CD8+ T cells from PBMCs. The receptors derive from a human donor in good health. CDR3s include the opening cysteine and the closing phenylalanine or tryptophan. The order of the fields is J gene, V gene, CDR3 protein.

j_gene: TRBJ1-1
v_gene: TRBV13
CDR3aa: CASSQEGGNTEAFF

j_gene: TRBJ2-1
v_gene: TRBV28
CDR3aa: CASSLVASGSYNEQFF

j_gene: TRBJ1-1
v_gene: TRBV25-1
CDR3aa: CASTVGLVAFF

j_gene: TRBJ2-7
v_gene: TRBV5-1
CDR3aa: CASSLVAGAYEQYF

j_gene: TRBJ2-3
v_gene: TRBV27
CDR3aa: CASSRTSGRADTQYF

j_gene: TRBJ2-7
v_gene: TRBV5-4
CDR3aa: CASSLARLGGEQYF

j_gene: TRBJ2-5
v_gene: TRBV15
CDR3aa: CATSRDPDSLQETQYF

j_gene: TRBJ2-7
v_gene: TRBV12-3/TRBV12-4
CDR3aa: CASSLNPGREQYF

j_gene: TRBJ2-3
v_gene: TRBV28
CDR3aa: CASSHLAGATPDTQYF

j_gene: TRBJ1-2
v_gene: TRBV5-6
CDR3aa: CASRVGSIGYTF

j_gene: TRBJ2-1
v_gene: TRBV5-1
CDR3aa: CASSPRWSNEQFF

j_gene: TRBJ2-3
v_gene: TRBV15
CDR3aa: CATSRDRPDPKDTQYF

j_gene: TRBJ2-7
v_gene: TRBV5-1
CDR3aa: CASRPDGSGFHEQYF

j_gene: TRBJ1-2
v_gene: TRBV6-2/TRBV6-3
CDR3aa: CASSYGVNYGYTF

j_gene: TRBJ2-1
v_gene: TRBV5-1
CDR3aa: CASSLDPVSSYNEQFF

j_gene: TRBJ2-1
v_gene: TRBV29-1
CDR3aa: CSTGLAGNEQFF

j_gene: TRBJ2-2
v_gene: TRBV28
CDR3aa: CASSLWKAGGPNTGELFF

j_gene: TRBJ2-7
v_gene: TRBV15
CDR3aa: CATSRDAGTNYEQYF

j_gene: TRBJ2-7
v_gene: TRBV7-9
CDR3aa: CASSMGLAAFYEQYF

j_gene: TRBJ1-1
v_gene: TRBV19
CDR3aa: CATAGGEAFF

j_gene: TRBJ1-2
v_gene: TRBV29-1
CDR3aa: CSVKHGGLGYTF

j_gene: TRBJ2-1
v_gene: TRBV3-1
CDR3aa: CASSPQLGLATNEQFF

j_gene: TRBJ1-4
v_gene: TRBV5-1
CDR3aa: CASSLLQGPTNEKLFF

j_gene: TRBJ2-1
v_gene: TRBV14
CDR3aa: CASSQAPRGSGYNEQFF

j_gene: TRBJ1-2
v_gene: TRBV12-5
CDR3aa: CASGLAGLRQGYTF

j_gene: TRBJ1-5
v_gene: TRBV4-2
CDR3aa: CASSHGQGNQPQHF

j_gene: TRBJ2-7
v_gene: TRBV5-6
CDR3aa: CASSLARGIFHEQYF

j_gene: TRBJ2-2
v_gene: TRBV6-4
CDR3aa: CASSELQATGELFF

j_gene: TRBJ2-1
v_gene: TRBV7-9
CDR3aa: CASSLYTGGPYNEQFF

j_gene: TRBJ2-7
v_gene: TRBV7-6
CDR3aa: CASSLGLRNSYEQYF

j_gene: TRBJ1-1
v_gene: TRBV5-6
CDR3aa: CASSPGGAEAFF

j_gene: TRBJ1-2
v_gene: TRBV27
CDR3aa: CASSSDRYGYTF

j_gene: TRBJ2-7
v_gene: TRBV27
CDR3aa: CASRLAAYLAYEQYF

j_gene: TRBJ2-2
v_gene: TRBV12-3/TRBV12-4
CDR3aa: CASSFSGLAGTGELFF

j_gene: TRBJ1-1
v_gene: TRBV28
CDR3aa: CASSFTERTEAFF

j_gene: TRBJ2-1
v_gene: TRBV20-1
CDR3aa: CSARATSVAGLQFF

j_gene: TRBJ1-2
v_gene: TRBV19
CDR3aa: CASSLGVSGSNYGYTF

j_gene: TRBJ2-7
v_gene: TRBV2
CDR3aa: CASNELAGVNEQYF

j_gene: TRBJ2-3
v_gene: TRBV7-9
CDR3aa: CASSLFTDTQYF

j_gene: TRBJ1-1
v_gene: TRBV7-9
CDR3aa: CASSLRESEAFF

j_gene: TRBJ2-3
v_gene: TRBV12-3/TRBV12-4
CDR3aa: CASSFRFRREDTDTQYF

j_gene: TRBJ2-2
v_gene: TRBV30
CDR3aa: CAWIDETGTVPGELFF

j_gene: TRBJ2-7
v_gene: TRBV28
CDR3aa: CASSFVRTGDSLYEQYF

j_gene: TRBJ2-2
v_gene: TRBV29-1
CDR3aa: CSVEEGWTGELFF

j_gene: TRBJ2-3
v_gene: TRBV24-1
CDR3aa: CATSDPKKWADTQYF

j_gene: TRBJ2-6
v_gene: TRBV27
CDR3aa: CASSPGQISGANVLTF

j_gene: TRBJ2-1
v_gene: TRBV6-5
CDR3aa: CASSSTKYNEQFF

j_gene: TRBJ2-7
v_gene: TRBV7-6
CDR3aa: CASSFGQGARYEQYF

j_gene: TRBJ1-1
v_gene: TRBV2
CDR3aa: CASSDQTANTEAFF

j_gene: TRBJ2-4
v_gene: TRBV15
CDR3aa: CATSGDRVDIQYF

j_gene: TRBJ2-7
v_gene: TRBV27
CDR3aa: CASSLGGSPVYEQYF

j_gene: TRBJ2-3
v_gene: TRBV28
CDR3aa: CASAPGQITDTQYF

j_gene: TRBJ1-1
v_gene: TRBV3-1
CDR3aa: CASSQYDRISISEAFF

j_gene: TRBJ2-7
v_gene: TRBV27
CDR3aa: CASSPDSRGYEQYF

j_gene: TRBJ2-1
v_gene: TRBV20-1
CDR3aa: CSARDAIPSGRAYEQFF